This T cell receptor (beta chain) stems from a study of blood T cell repertoires in COVID-19. About the study: The cDNA or gDNA used as material had been derived from T cells, B-cell-depleted T cells, or PBMCs.

How the authors handled the data: Counts of nucleated cells, estimated from reference gene primer amplification, were obtained. Repertoires were generated with immunoSEQ multiplex PCR, while TCRdb's copy carries only in-frame clones and drops some. V, J and clone size are those of that table, while D and trimming were read from the DNA. The sample carries approximately 130,000 clones, around 85% recorded once. CDR1 is KGHSH, CDR2 LQKENI, per germline. J lost 7 bases, V lost 3 bases, and 10 bases had no gene match. The CDR3 runs 18 residues. The chain employs TRBV18 and TRBJ2-1; 15 positions agree with TRBD2. The TCR was taken from a woman in her forties or fifties who had recovered from COVID-19. The source material was peripheral blood. The CDR3 spells CASSPLPGLAGGRNEQFF. The CDR3 DNA follows: TGTGCCAGCTCACCTTTACCGGGACTAGCGGGAGGACGAAATGAGCAGTTCTTC.